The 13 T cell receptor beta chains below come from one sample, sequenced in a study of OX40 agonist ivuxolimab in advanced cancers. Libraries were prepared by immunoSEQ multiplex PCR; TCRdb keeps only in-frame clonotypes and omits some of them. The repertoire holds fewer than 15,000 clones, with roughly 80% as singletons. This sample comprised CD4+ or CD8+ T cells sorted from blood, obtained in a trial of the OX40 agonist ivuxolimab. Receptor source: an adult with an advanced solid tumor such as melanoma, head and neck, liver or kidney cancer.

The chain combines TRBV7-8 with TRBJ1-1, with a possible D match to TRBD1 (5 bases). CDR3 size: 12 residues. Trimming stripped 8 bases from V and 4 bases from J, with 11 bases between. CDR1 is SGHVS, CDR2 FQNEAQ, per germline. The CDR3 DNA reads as TGTGCCAGCCCGGGACCCGCCACTGAAGCTTTCTTT. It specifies CASPGPATEAFF.

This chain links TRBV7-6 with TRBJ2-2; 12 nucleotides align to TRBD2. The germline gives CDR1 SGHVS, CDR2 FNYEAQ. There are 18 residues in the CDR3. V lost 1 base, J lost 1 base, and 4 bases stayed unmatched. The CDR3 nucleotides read TGTGCCAGCAGCTTAGTTCCTAGCGGGAGGGAGAACACCGGGGAGCTGTTTTTT. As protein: CASSLVPSGRENTGELFF. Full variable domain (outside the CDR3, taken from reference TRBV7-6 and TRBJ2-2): GAGVSQSPRYKVTKRGQDVALRCDPISGHVSLYWYRQALGQGPEFLTYFNYEAQQDKSGLPNDRFSAERPEGSISTLTIQRTEQRDSAMYRCASSLVPSGRENTGELFFGEGSRLTVL.

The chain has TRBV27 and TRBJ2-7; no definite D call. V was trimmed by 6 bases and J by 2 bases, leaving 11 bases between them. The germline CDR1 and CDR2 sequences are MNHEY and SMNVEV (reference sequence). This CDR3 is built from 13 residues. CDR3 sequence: CASSPGQTYEQYF. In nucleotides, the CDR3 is TGTGCCAGCAGCCCTGGGCAAACCTACGAGCAGTACTTC.

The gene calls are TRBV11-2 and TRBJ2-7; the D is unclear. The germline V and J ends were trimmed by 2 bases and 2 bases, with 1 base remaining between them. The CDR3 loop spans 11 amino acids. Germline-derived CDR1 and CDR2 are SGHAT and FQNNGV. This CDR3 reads CASSLTYEQYF. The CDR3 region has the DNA TGTGCCAGCAGCTTAACCTACGAGCAGTACTTC.

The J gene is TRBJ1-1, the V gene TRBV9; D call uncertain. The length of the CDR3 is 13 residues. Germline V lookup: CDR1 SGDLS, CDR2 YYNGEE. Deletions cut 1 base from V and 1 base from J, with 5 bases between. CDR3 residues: CASSVYENTEAFF. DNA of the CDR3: TGTGCCAGCAGCGTATATGAGAACACTGAAGCTTTCTTT.

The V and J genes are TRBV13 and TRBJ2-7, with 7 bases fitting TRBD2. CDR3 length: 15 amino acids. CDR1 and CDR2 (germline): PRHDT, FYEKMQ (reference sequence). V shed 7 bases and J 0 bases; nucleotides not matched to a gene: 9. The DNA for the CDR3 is TGTGCCAGCACCCCAAGCGGGATACGCTCCTACGAGCAGTACTTC. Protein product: CASTPSGIRSYEQYF.

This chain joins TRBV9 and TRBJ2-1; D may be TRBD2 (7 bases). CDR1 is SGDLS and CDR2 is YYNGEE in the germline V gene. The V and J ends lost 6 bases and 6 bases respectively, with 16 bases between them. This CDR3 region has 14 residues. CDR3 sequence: CASTSGGGGNEQFF. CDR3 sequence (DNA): TGTGCCAGCACCTCTGGAGGGGGGGGCAATGAGCAGTTCTTC.

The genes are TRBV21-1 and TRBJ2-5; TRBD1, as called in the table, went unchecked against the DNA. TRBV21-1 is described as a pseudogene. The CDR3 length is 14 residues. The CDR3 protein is CASSKLRLRSTQYF. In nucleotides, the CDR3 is TGTGCCAGCAGCAAACTCAGGCTAAGGTCGACCCAGTACTTC.

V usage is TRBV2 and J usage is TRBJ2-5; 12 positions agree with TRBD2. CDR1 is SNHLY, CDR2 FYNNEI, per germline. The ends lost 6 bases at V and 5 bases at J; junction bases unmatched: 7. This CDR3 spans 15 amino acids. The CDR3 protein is CASSSGLAGRETQYF. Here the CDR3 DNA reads TGTGCCAGCAGCTCCGGACTAGCGGGGAGGGAGACCCAGTACTTC.

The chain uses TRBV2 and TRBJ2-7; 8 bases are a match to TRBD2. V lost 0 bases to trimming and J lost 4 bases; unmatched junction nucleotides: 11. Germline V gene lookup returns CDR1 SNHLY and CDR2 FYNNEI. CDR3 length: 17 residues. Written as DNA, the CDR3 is TGTGCCAGCAGTGAAGCGCTTCGGGGGGGGAAGGGATACGAGCAGTACTTC. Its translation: CASSEALRGGKGYEQYF.

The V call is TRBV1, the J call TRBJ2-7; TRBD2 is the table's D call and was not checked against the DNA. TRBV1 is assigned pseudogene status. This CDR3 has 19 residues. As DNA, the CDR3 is TGCACCAGCAGCCAAGATAGGTTGGGCCGAGTAGCGGAGTCCTACGAGCAGTACTTC. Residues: CTSSQDRLGRVAESYEQYF.

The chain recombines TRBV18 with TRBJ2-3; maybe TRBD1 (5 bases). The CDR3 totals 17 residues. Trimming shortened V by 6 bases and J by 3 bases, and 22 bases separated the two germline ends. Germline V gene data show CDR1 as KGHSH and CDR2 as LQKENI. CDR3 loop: CASSPALGGRATDTQYF. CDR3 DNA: TGTGCCAGCTCGCCGGCTCTTGGCGGCAGGGCAACAGATACGCAGTATTTT.

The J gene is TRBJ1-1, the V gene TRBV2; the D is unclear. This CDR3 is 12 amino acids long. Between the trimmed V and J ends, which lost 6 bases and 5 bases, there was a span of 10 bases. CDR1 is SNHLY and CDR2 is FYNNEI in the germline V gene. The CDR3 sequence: CASSFGGTEAFF. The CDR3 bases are TGTGCCAGCAGCTTCGGCGGGACTGAAGCTTTCTTT.